The rows below give T cell receptor beta chains drawn from one sample of a study of immune cell composition in non-small cell lung cancer. Sequenced by immunoSEQ multiplex PCR; TCRdb stores in-frame clones only, minus some. The sample carries thousands of clones, approximately 80% recorded once. The specimen was lung tumor tissue. Receptor source: a human donor with non-small cell lung cancer. Both conserved end residues are part of each CDR3. The D gene is left open where the match is weak. Some rows have no size entry. The others give once, few or many, or a class for an expanded clone.

j_call d_call clone_size v_call cdr3_aa cdr3_nt
TRBJ2-1 TRBD2 . TRBV7-2 CASSIGTSSYNEQFF TGTGCCAGCAGCATCGGGACTAGCTCTTACAATGAGCAGTTCTTC
TRBJ2-7 TRBD2 medium-sized TRBV25-1 CASSRTLAEPPYEQYF TGTGCCAGCAGTCGAACCCTAGCGGAACCCCCCTACGAGCAGTACTTC
TRBJ2-3 TRBD2 once TRBV2 CASRRRGTSGSRDTQYF TGTGCCAGCAGAAGGAGGGGGACTAGCGGGAGCCGGGATACGCAGTATTTT
TRBJ2-2 TRBD1 . TRBV6-6 CASTGQGGTGELFF TGTGCCAGCACCGGACAGGGAGGAACCGGGGAGCTGTTTTTT
TRBJ2-1 . . TRBV6-4 CASSVSSGPYNEQFF TGTGCCAGCAGTGTCAGTAGCGGCCCCTACAATGAGCAGTTCTTC
TRBJ2-7 . . TRBV7-2 CASRDYPSYEQYF TGTGCCAGCAGGGACTACCCCTCCTACGAGCAGTACTTC
TRBJ1-1 . . TRBV19 CASSIGWQAAFF TGTGCCAGTAGTATTGGGTGGCAGGCGGCTTTCTTT
TRBJ1-5 TRBD1 . TRBV29-1 CSVLTGFGQPQHF TGCAGCGTACTGACAGGGTTCGGTCAGCCCCAGCATTTT
TRBJ2-7 . . TRBV11-2 CASSLKFSLGQYF TGTGCCAGCAGCTTAAAGTTTTCTCTCGGGCAGTACTTC
TRBJ2-2 TRBD1 . TRBV30 CAWSPRQGRITGELFF TGTGCCTGGAGTCCCCGACAGGGAAGAATCACCGGGGAGCTGTTTTTT
TRBJ1-2 TRBD1 few TRBV5-1 CASSLTAGGIGYTF TGCGCCAGCAGCTTGACGGCAGGGGGGATTGGCTACACCTTC
TRBJ2-3 . . TRBV30 CAWSRTDTDTQYF TGTGCCTGGAGTCGAACTGACACAGATACGCAGTATTTT
TRBJ1-2 TRBD1 . TRBV5-6 CASRGEKTQGYYGYTF TGTGCCAGCAGGGGGGAGAAAACACAGGGGTACTATGGCTACACCTTC
TRBJ2-3 TRBD1 once TRBV7-9 CASSRGQTSTDTQYF TGTGCCAGCAGCCGGGGACAGACTAGCACAGATACGCAGTATTTT
TRBJ1-3 TRBD1 few TRBV30 CAWKPTGYSGNTIYF TGTGCCTGGAAGCCGACAGGGTACTCTGGAAACACCATATATTTT
TRBJ1-6 TRBD1 . TRBV10-2 CASGQGGSPLHF TGCGCCAGCGGACAGGGGGGTTCACCCCTCCACTTT
TRBJ2-3 . . TRBV19 CASTPAGRGDTQYF TGTGCCAGTACCCCGGCGGGGCGAGGGGATACGCAGTATTTT
TRBJ2-2 . . TRBV9 CASSSDLTGELFF TGTGCCAGCAGCTCAGATTTAACCGGGGAGCTGTTTTTT
TRBJ2-1 TRBD2 . TRBV27 CASSLTTSGSGEQFF TGTGCCAGCAGTTTAACGACTAGCGGGAGTGGTGAGCAGTTCTTC
TRBJ2-2 . few TRBV6-5 CASRAPGLVGELFF TGTGCCAGCAGAGCTCCGGGACTCGTGGGGGAGCTGTTTTTT
TRBJ1-4 TRBD1 . TRBV7-2 CASSSTGQGELFF TGTGCCAGCAGCTCTACCGGACAGGGCGAACTGTTTTTT
TRBJ2-7 TRBD2 few TRBV11-2 CASSPGGVYEQYF TGTGCCAGCAGCCCCGGGGGGGTCTACGAGCAGTACTTC
TRBJ1-1 . . TRBV6-5 CASSYSISGNTEAFF TGTGCCAGCAGTTACTCGATATCAGGGAACACTGAAGCTTTCTTT
TRBJ2-2 . . TRBV4-1 CASSQGLASGELFF TGCGCCAGCAGCCAAGGGCTAGCCAGCGGGGAGCTGTTTTTT
TRBJ2-1 . . TRBV27 CASSLAGPTYNEQFF TGTGCCAGCAGTTTGGCGGGCCCGACCTACAATGAGCAGTTCTTC
TRBJ2-2 . . TRBV7-9 CASSESRDTGELFF TGTGCCAGCAGCGAAAGTCGGGACACCGGGGAGCTGTTTTTT
TRBJ2-1 . . TRBV13 CASEQRTSYNEQFF TGTGCCAGCGAACAGAGAACTTCCTACAATGAGCAGTTCTTC
TRBJ2-2 TRBD2 . TRBV9 CASSLGLAGSGTGELFF TGTGCCAGCAGCTTGGGACTAGCGGGGTCGGGGACCGGGGAGCTGTTTTTT
TRBJ2-5 TRBD1 . TRBV7-2 CASSQKTGGETQYF TGTGCCAGCAGCCAAAAGACAGGGGGAGAGACCCAGTACTTC
TRBJ1-3 TRBD1 . TRBV4-2 CASSQVRQGATGNTIYF TGTGCCAGCAGCCAAGTCCGACAGGGGGCTACTGGAAACACCATATATTTT
TRBJ1-1 . . TRBV5-5 CASSLGVRSGFEAFF TGTGCCAGCAGCTTGGGTGTCAGATCGGGTTTTGAAGCTTTCTTT
TRBJ1-2 TRBD1 . TRBV6-5 CASSLTEQGRYGYTF TGTGCCAGCAGCCTTACTGAACAGGGGCGCTATGGCTACACCTTC
TRBJ2-7 . . TRBV4-2 CASSQDFSARGEQYF TGTGCCAGCAGCCAAGATTTTTCGGCAAGAGGGGAGCAGTACTTC
TRBJ2-1 TRBD2 . TRBV7-3 CASSIGLAGGRNEQFF TGTGCCAGCAGCATTGGACTAGCGGGGGGTCGCAATGAGCAGTTCTTC
TRBJ2-2 TRBD2 once TRBV4-3 CASSPGGANTGELFF TGCGCCAGCAGTCCCGGGGGGGCAAACACCGGGGAGCTGTTTTTT
TRBJ2-1 . . TRBV18 CASSLGTYNEQFF TGTGCCAGCTCACTTGGGACTTACAATGAGCAGTTCTTC
TRBJ2-7 . few TRBV2 CASGGGTGTYEQYF TGTGCCAGCGGGGGGGGGACAGGTACCTACGAGCAGTACTTC
TRBJ2-6 . . TRBV5-4 CASSFSSAGANVLTF TGTGCCAGCAGCTTCTCTAGCGCTGGGGCCAACGTCCTGACTTTC
TRBJ1-2 TRBD1 . TRBV28 CASSRLTGTGSYGYTF TGTGCCAGCAGCCGATTGACCGGGACAGGGAGCTATGGCTACACCTTC
TRBJ1-2 TRBD1 . TRBV18 CASSRRQGSYGYTF TGTGCCAGCTCACGCAGACAGGGGAGCTATGGCTACACCTTC
TRBJ2-7 . once TRBV11-2 CASSLRGGLSWEQYF TGTGCCAGCAGCTTAAGGGGGGGCCTGAGTTGGGAGCAGTACTTC
TRBJ2-1 . . TRBV7-6 CASSPAGRSYNEQFF TGTGCCAGCAGCCCAGCAGGGAGGTCCTACAATGAGCAGTTCTTC
TRBJ2-3 TRBD2 . TRBV27 CASTTSRDLNTDTQYF TGTGCCAGCACGACTAGCCGGGACTTGAACACAGATACGCAGTATTTT
TRBJ2-2 . . TRBV19 CGSGSYRELFF TGTGGGTCAGGATCGTACCGGGAGCTGTTTTTT
TRBJ2-7 TRBD1 . TRBV27 CASSPQAGTGPYEQYF TGTGCCAGCAGCCCCCAAGCCGGGACAGGACCCTACGAGCAGTACTTC
TRBJ2-3 . . TRBV7-8 CASSSLGGRGTDTQYF TGTGCCAGCAGCTCCCTAGGGGGACGCGGCACAGATACGCAGTATTTT
TRBJ2-5 . . TRBV14 CASSQGQGYGKETQYF TGTGCCAGCAGCCAAGGCCAGGGGTATGGTAAAGAGACCCAGTACTTC
TRBJ2-3 . few TRBV5-1 CASSPGIDKYF TGCGCCAGCAGTCCCGGGATAGATAAGTATTTT
TRBJ2-5 TRBD2 . TRBV4-2 CASSQDLRGGLETQYF TGTGCCAGCAGCCAAGATCTCCGGGGGGGCTTAGAGACCCAGTACTTC
TRBJ2-1 TRBD1 few TRBV27 CASGKGQSSYNEQFF TGTGCCAGCGGAAAGGGACAGAGCTCCTACAATGAGCAGTTCTTC
TRBJ2-7 . once TRBV28 CASSREDHEQYF TGTGCCAGCAGTAGGGAGGATCACGAGCAGTACTTC
TRBJ1-1 . . TRBV5-5 CASRRSGMNTEAFF TGTGCCAGCAGACGGTCCGGGATGAACACTGAAGCTTTCTTT
TRBJ2-7 TRBD2 . TRBV29-1 CSAVSTSGGPYEQYF TGCAGCGCCGTATCGACTAGCGGGGGGCCCTACGAGCAGTACTTC
TRBJ1-1 TRBD1 . TRBV5-1 CASSLGQGAGGAEAFF TGCGCCAGCAGCTTAGGACAGGGGGCGGGGGGGGCCGAAGCTTTCTTT
TRBJ1-2 . . TRBV16 CASSPTGSNYGYTF TGTGCCAGCAGCCCGACAGGTTCGAACTATGGCTACACCTTC
TRBJ1-1 . . TRBV6-5 CASSYRTGNTEAFF TGTGCCAGCAGTTACCGGACGGGAAACACTGAAGCTTTCTTT
TRBJ2-5 . once TRBV11-1 CASSTTGNQETQYF TGTGCCAGCAGCACCACAGGGAACCAAGAGACCCAGTACTTC